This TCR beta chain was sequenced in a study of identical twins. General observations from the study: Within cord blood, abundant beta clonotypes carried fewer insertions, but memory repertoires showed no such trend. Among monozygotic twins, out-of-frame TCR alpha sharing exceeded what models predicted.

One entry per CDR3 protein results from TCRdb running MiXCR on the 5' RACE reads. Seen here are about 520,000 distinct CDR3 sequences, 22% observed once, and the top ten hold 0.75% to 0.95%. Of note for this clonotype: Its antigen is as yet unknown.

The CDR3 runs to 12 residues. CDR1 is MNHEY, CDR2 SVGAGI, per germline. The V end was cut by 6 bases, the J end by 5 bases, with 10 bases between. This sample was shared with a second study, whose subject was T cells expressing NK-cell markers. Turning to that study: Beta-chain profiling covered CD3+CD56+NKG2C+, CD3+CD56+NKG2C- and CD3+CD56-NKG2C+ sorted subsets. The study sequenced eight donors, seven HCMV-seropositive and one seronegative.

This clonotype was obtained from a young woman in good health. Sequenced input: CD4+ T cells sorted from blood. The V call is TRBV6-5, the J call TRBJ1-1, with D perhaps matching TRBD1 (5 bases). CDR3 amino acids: CASRRTPTEAFF. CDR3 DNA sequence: TGTGCCAGCAGGCGGACACCTACTGAAGCTTTCTTT.